Reported below is one T cell receptor beta chain. This specimen belongs to a study of CXCR3-negative and CXCR3-positive naive CD8 T cells. The germline CDR1 and CDR2 sequences are DFQATT and SNEGSKA (reference sequence). This CDR3 has 16 residues. The TRB libraries of cDNA were built by UMI-labeled 5' RACE. Reprocessing the 5' RACE reads, TCRdb reports a single entry for every CDR3 protein and omits DNA. Recorded here are tens of thousands of distinct CDR3 sequences; the top ten clones represent about 20%. The clonotype was recovered from a human donor in good health. Some clones in this sample may be carry-over from other donors' samples. The chain carries TRBV20-1 and TRBJ2-5; TCRdb picks TRBD2, but there is no DNA to check that call. Sequencing used memory CD8+ T cells from blood. This CDR3 reads CSARLGLAGDSETQYF.